What follows are 21 T cell receptor beta chains derived from one specimen sequenced in a study of Ad26.COV2.S vaccination and SARS-CoV-2 variants. The treatment was: over 15 received Ad26.COV2.S at low or high dose, single or two shots; 5 received placebo; per-sample allocation not given. The investigators took samples on day 63 after the first vaccine or placebo injection. TCRdb keeps only in-frame clones here, not all; method: immunoSEQ multiplex PCR. The sample shows 500,000 or so clones, around 85% of them seen only once. The sample was peripheral blood, taken in a trial of Ad26.COV2.S vaccine versus placebo. These receptors all come from a person aged 18-60 years who received the Ad26.COV2.S COVID-19 vaccine or a placebo.

This clone was picked up many times. The genes are TRBV27 and TRBJ2-1; 7 positions agree with TRBD2. Germline V gene lookup returns CDR1 MNHEY and CDR2 SMNVEV (reference sequence). The CDR3 covers 14 residues. V was clipped by 8 bases and J by 7 bases; unmatched bases: 11. DNA for the CDR3: TGTGCCAGCTCCCCTCGGGGGGTGTGGAATGAGCAGTTCTTC. As protein: CASSPRGVWNEQFF.

The gene calls are TRBV19 and TRBJ2-5; tentatively, D is TRBD1 or TRBD2 (6 bases each). Trimming stripped 10 bases from V and 5 bases from J, with 17 bases between. Per the germline V gene, CDR1 is LNHDA and CDR2 is SQIVND (reference sequence). The CDR3 length is 13 residues. As DNA, the CDR3 is TGTGCCACCTCCGGGGGCGCGAGGGAGACCCAGTACTTC. Residues: CATSGGARETQYF.

The genes are TRBV19 and TRBJ2-1, with 9 positions matching TRBD1. Germline V CDR1 and CDR2: LNHDA, SQIVND (reference sequence). The CDR3 covers 14 residues. Trimming removed 3 bases from V and 6 bases from J; junction bases left unmatched: 3. CDR3 bases: TGTGCCAGTAGTATCGGGACAGGGCTCAATGAGCAGTTCTTC. Its translation is CASSIGTGLNEQFF. The whole variable domain, filled in from reference TRBV19 and TRBJ2-1, reads DGGITQSPKYLFRKEGQNVTLSCEQNLNHDAMYWYRQDPGQGLRLIYYSQIVNDFQKGDIAEGYSVSREKKESFPLTVTSAQKNPTAFYLCASSIGTGLNEQFFGPGTRLTVL.

This rearrangement joins TRBV12-5 to TRBJ1-2; D is unclear. Trimming took off 1 base at V and 4 bases at J, with 19 bases between the two ends. Germline CDR1 LGHNT, CDR2 FRNRAP. The CDR3 consists of 17 residues. The CDR3 loop is CASGLDPPWVAGYGYTF. Written as DNA, the CDR3 is TGTGCTAGTGGTTTGGACCCCCCTTGGGTTGCTGGCTATGGCTACACCTTC.

The V and J genes are TRBV4-3 and TRBJ2-2; 7 bases are shared with TRBD1. The V and J ends lost 1 base and 0 bases, in that order; junction bases with no gene match: 8. In germline, CDR1 is LGHNA, CDR2 YSLEER. CDR3 length: 18 amino acids. The DNA of the CDR3 is TGCGCCAGCAGCCAAGCCCTACCAGGGACAGCGAACACCGGGGAGCTGTTTTTT. Its protein is CASSQALPGTANTGELFF.

This chain joins TRBV12-3 or TRBV12-4 and TRBJ2-1; 10 positions agree with TRBD2. V trimming: 10 bases; J trimming: 5 bases; junction bases outside the gene matches: 5. CDR3 length: 13 residues. The CDR3 region has the DNA TGTGCCACCCTGGGACTAGCGAACAATGAGCAGTTCTTC. Its protein is CATLGLANNEQFF.

This CDR3 reads CASSPLLGDNYEQYF. CDR3 DNA: TGTGCCAGCTCACCTCTTCTCGGGGACAACTACGAGCAGTACTTC. The gene calls are TRBV18 and TRBJ2-7; D perhaps matches TRBD1 (6 bases). Trimming took off 3 bases at V and 3 bases at J, with 15 bases between the two ends. CDR1 and CDR2 from the germline V gene are KGHSH and LQKENI. This CDR3 is 15 amino acids long.

V usage is TRBV2 and J usage is TRBJ2-1, with D perhaps assigned TRBD1 or TRBD2 (6 bases each). V was pared by 8 bases and J by 7 bases, with 21 bases between. From germline, CDR1 is SNHLY and CDR2 FYNNEI. This CDR3 has 15 amino acids. CDR3 bases: TGTGCCAGCGCGGTGGGAGCAGGAGGGGGGAATGAGCAGTTCTTC. Residues: CASAVGAGGGNEQFF.

CDR3 nucleotide sequence: TGTGCCAGCAGCTCGGCAGGGGGCATTTCCTACGAGCAGTACTTC. Protein sequence: CASSSAGGISYEQYF. This sequence joins TRBV6-5 and TRBJ2-7, with TRBD1 matching 8 bases. The CDR3 contains 15 residues. The V gene end was trimmed by 6 bases and the J gene end by 1 base; junction bases not matched to a gene: 8. Looked up from germline, CDR1 is MNHEY and CDR2 is SVGAGI.

This sequence joins TRBV6-2 or TRBV6-3 and TRBJ2-1, with a possible D match to TRBD2 (6 bases). CDR1 MNHEY and CDR2 SVGEGT come from the germline V gene. CDR3 size: 14 residues. With 6 bases removed from V and 4 bases from J, the gap between germline ends came to 13 bases. CDR3 amino acids: CASSGRMGYNEQFF. The CDR3 bases are TGTGCCAGCAGCGGGAGAATGGGGTACAATGAGCAGTTCTTC.

The chain employs TRBV10-3 and TRBJ2-7; D unresolved. Trimming stripped 2 bases from V and 3 bases from J, with 2 bases between. Germline V gene lookup returns CDR1 ENHRY and CDR2 SYGVKD. The CDR3 totals 11 residues. CDR3 in amino acids: CAISEGYEQYF. The CDR3 coding sequence is TGTGCCATCAGTGAGGGCTACGAGCAGTACTTC.

The V gene is TRBV5-4, the J gene TRBJ2-5, with 10 bases identical to TRBD1. CDR1 and CDR2 (germline): SGHNT, YYREEE (reference sequence). The CDR3 runs 15 residues. J was trimmed by 1 base and V by 4 bases; bases with no gene match: 4. Here the CDR3 reads CASSPRQGAQETQYF. Written as DNA, the CDR3 is TGTGCCAGCAGCCCCAGACAGGGGGCCCAAGAGACCCAGTACTTC.

V usage is TRBV9 and J usage is TRBJ1-1, with TRBD1 identical over 9 bases. Per germline, CDR1 SGDLS and CDR2 YYNGEE. The CDR3 runs 14 residues. V shed 3 bases, J shed 4 bases, and the junction held 4 bases outside the gene matches. CDR3: CASSEQGAITEAFF. The DNA of the CDR3 is TGTGCCAGCAGCGAACAGGGGGCGATCACTGAAGCTTTCTTT.

The gene calls are TRBV6-2 or TRBV6-3 and TRBJ2-5; D might be TRBD1 or TRBD2, each matching 5 bases. The CDR3 has 14 amino acids. V was cut by 2 bases and J by 2 bases, with 9 bases left in between. The germline CDR1 and CDR2 sequences are MNHEY and SVGEGT. CDR3 DNA: TGTGCCAGCAGTTACGGGACCACTCAAGAGACCCAGTACTTC. Translating gives CASSYGTTQETQYF.

The gene calls are TRBV9 and TRBJ2-3, with D uncertain. Trimming removed 2 bases from V and 2 bases from J, with 9 bases in between. Germline V gene lookup returns CDR1 SGDLS and CDR2 YYNGEE. This CDR3 region has 14 residues. This CDR3 reads CASSVSSYTDTQYF. CDR3 nucleotide sequence: TGTGCCAGCAGCGTTTCCAGCTACACAGATACGCAGTATTTT.

This chain joins TRBV14 and TRBJ2-7; TRBD1 might be the D (5 bases). CDR1 SGHDN and CDR2 FVKESK come from the germline V gene. The germline V and J ends were trimmed by 0 bases and 6 bases, with 12 bases remaining between them. The CDR3 runs 14 residues. Here the CDR3 reads CASSQDAGAGEQYF. Here the CDR3 DNA reads TGTGCCAGCAGCCAAGATGCTGGGGCCGGCGAGCAGTACTTC.

This sequence joins TRBV15 and TRBJ2-1; D possibly corresponds to TRBD2 (5 bases). The CDR3 totals 15 residues. Trimming stripped 0 bases from V and 7 bases from J, with 13 bases between. CDR1 LNHNV and CDR2 YYDKDF come from the germline V gene (reference sequence). The chain's CDR3 is CATSREFGERNEQFF. CDR3 sequence (DNA): TGTGCCACCAGCAGAGAATTTGGGGAGAGGAATGAGCAGTTCTTC.

This clone showed up just a few times. This chain links TRBV9 with TRBJ1-1; 11 nucleotides agree with TRBD1. The CDR3 consists of 15 residues. The V gene's germline CDR1 is SGDLS and CDR2 YYNGEE. With V trimmed by 0 bases and J by 6 bases, 4 bases remained unmatched. The CDR3 loop reads CASSVDGQGAAEAFF. DNA for the CDR3: TGTGCCAGCAGCGTAGACGGACAGGGGGCGGCTGAAGCTTTCTTT.

J is TRBJ2-1 and V is TRBV19; 9 positions agree with TRBD2. The CDR3 has 15 amino acids. V trimming: 10 bases; J trimming: 5 bases; junction bases outside the gene matches: 12. Germline CDR1 reads LNHDA; CDR2 reads SQIVND (reference sequence). The CDR3 sequence: CATDAQGLANNEQFF. CDR3 in DNA: TGTGCCACCGACGCGCAGGGACTAGCTAACAATGAGCAGTTCTTC.

This clone is a singleton in its sample. The rearrangement joins TRBV6-5 to TRBJ2-4; no firm D call. The CDR3 has 14 amino acids. Germline CDR1 MNHEY, CDR2 SVGAGI. Trimming took off 6 bases at V and 6 bases at J, with 15 bases between the two ends. The CDR3 spells CASSLRRTLNIQYF. DNA for the CDR3: TGTGCCAGCAGCCTACGGCGCACTCTAAACATTCAGTACTTC.

A remark on this clone: Other DNA sequences in this specimen translate into the identical CDR3. This chain joins TRBV19 and TRBJ2-7; TRBD2 matches at 8 bases. CDR3 length equals 13 residues. V dropped 5 bases and J dropped 4; count of bases not matched to a gene: 4. CDR1 is LNHDA, CDR2 SQIVND, per germline (reference sequence). The CDR3 DNA reads as TGTGCCAGTAGTGGGCTAGCGGGTTACGAGCAGTACTTC. Its translation: CASSGLAGYEQYF.